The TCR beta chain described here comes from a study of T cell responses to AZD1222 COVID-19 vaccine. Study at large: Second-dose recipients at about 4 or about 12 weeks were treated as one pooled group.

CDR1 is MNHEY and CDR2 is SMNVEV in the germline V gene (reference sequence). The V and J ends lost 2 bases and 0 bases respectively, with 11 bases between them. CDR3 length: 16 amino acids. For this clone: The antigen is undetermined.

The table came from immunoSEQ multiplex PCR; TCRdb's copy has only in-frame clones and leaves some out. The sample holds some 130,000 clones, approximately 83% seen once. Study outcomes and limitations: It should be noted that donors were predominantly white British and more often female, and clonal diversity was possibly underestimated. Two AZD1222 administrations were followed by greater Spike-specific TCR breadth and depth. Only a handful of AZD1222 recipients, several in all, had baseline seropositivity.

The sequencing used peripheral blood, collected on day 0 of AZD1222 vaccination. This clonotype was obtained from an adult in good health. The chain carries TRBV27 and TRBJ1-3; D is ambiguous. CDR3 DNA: TGTGCCAGCAGTTTAAGCGGGATAGGCTCTGGAAACACCATATATTTT. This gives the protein CASSLSGIGSGNTIYF.